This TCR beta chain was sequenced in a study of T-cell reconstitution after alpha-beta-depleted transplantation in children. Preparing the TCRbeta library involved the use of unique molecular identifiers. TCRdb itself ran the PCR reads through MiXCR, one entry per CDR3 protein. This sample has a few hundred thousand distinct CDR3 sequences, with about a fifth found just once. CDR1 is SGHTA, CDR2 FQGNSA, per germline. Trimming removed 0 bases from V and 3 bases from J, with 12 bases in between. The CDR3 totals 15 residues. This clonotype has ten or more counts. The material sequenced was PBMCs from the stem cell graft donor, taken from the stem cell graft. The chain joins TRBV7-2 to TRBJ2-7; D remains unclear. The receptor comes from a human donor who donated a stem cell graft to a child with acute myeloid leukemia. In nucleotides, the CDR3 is TGTGCCAGCAGCTTAGCACCAGAGTTGGTCTACGAGCAGTACTTC. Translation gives CASSLAPELVYEQYF.